At least ten counts were recorded for the clone carrying this T cell receptor beta chain. MiXCR was run by TCRdb on the RT-PCR reads, yielding one entry per CDR3 protein. This sample has approximately 720,000 distinct CDR3 sequences, with 12% to 15% found just once. Looked up from germline, CDR1 is SQVTM and CDR2 is ANQGSEA. The CDR3 contains 14 residues. The germline V and J ends were trimmed by 4 bases and 5 bases, with 18 bases remaining between them. The sample was memory CD4+ T cells from blood. The origin of this receptor is a female donor in good health, serving as a healthy control. The chain uses TRBV29-1 and TRBJ2-7; D is unresolved. The CDR3 DNA sequence: TGCAGCGTTGCATACATTCTAGGTGTCCACGAGCAGTACTTC. This codes for CSVAYILGVHEQYF.